Included here is one TCR beta chain sequence, with context. Its antigen is still unknown. V lost 7 bases to trimming and J lost 4 bases; unmatched junction nucleotides: 4. This CDR3 contains 13 residues. Per germline, CDR1 LNHNV and CDR2 YYDKDF (reference sequence). Assay: immunoSEQ multiplex PCR; the TCRdb copy retains only in-frame clones and omits some. Among roughly 2,000,000 clones, 80% to 95% were seen once, and the ten largest hold 1.5% to 2%. Naive CD8 cells lacked CD45RO and underwent positive selection for CCR7, leaving out terminally differentiated effector memory CD45RA+ cells. The donors, healthy adults who were HIV-negative, had experienced no recent acute infections or vaccinations. This sample is part of a study of shared clonotypes between healthy human individuals. Overall study context: Donors were a couple of women and a few men aged 18 to 49.

Study-level findings and limits: The sharing of 5% to 6.5% of naive CD4 clonotypes was seen across a handful of donors.

Specimen: naive CD8+ T cells from PBMCs. This chain connects TRBV15 to TRBJ2-1, with 7 bases aligning to TRBD2. This receptor was obtained from a man aged 18 to 29 in good health. Some clones in this sample may be carry-over from other donors' samples. The CDR3 protein is CATTSGLYNEQFF. The CDR3 DNA is TGTGCCACCACTAGCGGCTTGTACAATGAGCAGTTCTTC.